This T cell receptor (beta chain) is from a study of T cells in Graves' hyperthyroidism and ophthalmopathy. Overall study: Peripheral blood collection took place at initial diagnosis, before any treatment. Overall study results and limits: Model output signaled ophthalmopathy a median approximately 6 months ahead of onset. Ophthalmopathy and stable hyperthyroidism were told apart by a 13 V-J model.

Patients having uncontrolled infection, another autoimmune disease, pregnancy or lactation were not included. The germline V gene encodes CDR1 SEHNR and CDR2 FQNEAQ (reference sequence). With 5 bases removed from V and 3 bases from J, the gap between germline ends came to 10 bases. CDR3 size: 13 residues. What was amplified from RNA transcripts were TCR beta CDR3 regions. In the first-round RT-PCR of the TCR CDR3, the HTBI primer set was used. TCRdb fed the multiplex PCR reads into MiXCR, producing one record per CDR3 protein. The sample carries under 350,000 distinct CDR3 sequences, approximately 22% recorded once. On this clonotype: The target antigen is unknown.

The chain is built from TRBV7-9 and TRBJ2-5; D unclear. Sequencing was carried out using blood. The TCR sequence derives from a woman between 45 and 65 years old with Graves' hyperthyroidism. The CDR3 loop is CASSTPGEETQYF. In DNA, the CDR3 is TGTGCCAGCAGCACCCCGGGTGAAGAGACCCAGTACTTC.